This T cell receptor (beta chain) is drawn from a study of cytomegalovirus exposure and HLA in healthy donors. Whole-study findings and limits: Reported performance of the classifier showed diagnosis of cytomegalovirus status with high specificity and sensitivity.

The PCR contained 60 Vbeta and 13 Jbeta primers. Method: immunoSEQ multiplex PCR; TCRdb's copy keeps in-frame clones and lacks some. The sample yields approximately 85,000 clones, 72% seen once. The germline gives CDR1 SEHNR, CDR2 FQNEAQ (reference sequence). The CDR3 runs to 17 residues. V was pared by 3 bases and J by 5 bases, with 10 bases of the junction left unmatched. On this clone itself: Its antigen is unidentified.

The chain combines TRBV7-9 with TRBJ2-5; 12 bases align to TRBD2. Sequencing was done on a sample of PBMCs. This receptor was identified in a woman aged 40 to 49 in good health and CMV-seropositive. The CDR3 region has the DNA TGTGCCAGCAGCTTGACCCCGACTAGCGGGGGCCGGGAGACCCAGTACTTC. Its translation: CASSLTPTSGGRETQYF. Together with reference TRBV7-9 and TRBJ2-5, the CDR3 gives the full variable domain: DTGVSQNPRHKITKRGQNVTFRCDPISEHNRLYWYRQTLGQGPEFLTYFQNEAQLEKSRLLSDRFSAERPKGSFSTLEIQRTEQGDSAMYLCASSLTPTSGGRETQYFGPGTRLLVL.